The rows below give T cell receptor beta chains drawn from one sample of a study of cytomegalovirus exposure and HLA in healthy donors. Sequencing used immunoSEQ multiplex PCR; TCRdb keeps in-frame clones, though not all of them. Among about 190,000 clones listed, about four fifths were seen once. The specimen sequenced was PBMCs. These receptors came from a man aged 35 to 55 in good health and CMV-seropositive. Both conserved end residues are part of each CDR3. D genes are given only for firm matches. Clone size is not always given. Where it is, it says once, few, many or a class for expanded clones.

j_gene	abundance	v_gene	d_gene	CDR3aa	CDR3nt
TRBJ2-3	few	TRBV6-1	TRBD1	CAVLWDRNTDTQYF	TGTGCCGTCCTGTGGGACAGAAACACAGATACGCAGTATTTT
TRBJ2-1	.	TRBV4-1	.	CASSQEGRDPYISNEQFF	TGCGCCAGCAGCCAAGAGGGCAGGGATCCTTACATAAGCAATGAGCAGTTCTTC
TRBJ2-7	.	TRBV19	TRBD2	CASSPAGGEQYF	TGTGCCAGTAGTCCGGCGGGGGGCGAGCAGTACTTC
TRBJ2-2	.	TRBV7-2	.	CASSPDTPRTGELFF	TGTGCCAGCAGCCCGGACACCCCTCGCACCGGGGAGCTGTTTTTT
TRBJ2-5	.	TRBV5-8	TRBD1	CASSLGTGGHQETQYF	TGTGCCAGCAGCTTGGGAACAGGGGGTCACCAAGAGACCCAGTACTTC
TRBJ2-7	.	TRBV7-6	.	CASSLESGFLHRNYEQYF	TGTGCCAGCAGCTTAGAGTCTGGGTTCCTACACAGGAACTACGAGCAGTACTTC
TRBJ2-5	.	TRBV5-1	TRBD2	CASSLWGGQETQYF	TGCGCCAGCAGCTTGTGGGGGGGACAAGAGACCCAGTACTTC
TRBJ2-1	.	TRBV27	TRBD2	CASSFFWEREALSSYNEQFF	TGTGCCAGCAGTTTTTTTTGGGAGCGGGAGGCTCTTAGCTCCTACAATGAGCAGTTCTTC
TRBJ1-6	.	TRBV11-3	.	CASSSRRRANSPLHF	TGTGCCAGCAGCTCTAGACGGAGGGCGAATTCACCCCTCCACTTT
TRBJ1-1	.	TRBV6-5	.	CASTSLTANTEAFF	TGTGCCAGCACTTCGTTGACAGCGAACACTGAAGCTTTCTTT
TRBJ1-1	.	TRBV7-2	TRBD1	CASSPSERQGLENTEAFF	TGTGCCAGCAGCCCATCAGAGAGACAGGGATTAGAGAACACTGAAGCTTTCTTT
TRBJ1-2	few	TRBV15	TRBD1	CATSRGTGGIDGYTF	TGTGCCACCAGCAGAGGAACAGGGGGCATAGATGGCTACACCTTC
TRBJ2-7	once	TRBV30	TRBD1	CAWGRQGALSSYEQYF	TGTGCCTGGGGCAGACAGGGGGCGTTGAGCTCCTACGAGCAGTACTTC
TRBJ2-7	.	TRBV7-8	.	CASRLDREREQYF	TGTGCCAGCAGGCTAGACCGGGAGCGCGAGCAGTACTTC
TRBJ1-4	.	TRBV5-4	.	CASSTLGAQTNEKLFF	TGTGCCAGCAGCACGCTTGGGGCGCAGACTAATGAAAAACTGTTTTTT
TRBJ2-3	.	TRBV5-1	TRBD2	CASSLGLAGGDTQYF	TGCGCCAGCAGCTTGGGACTAGCGGGAGGAGATACGCAGTATTTT
TRBJ2-3	.	TRBV5-4	TRBD2	CASSPNGLAGKMQYF	TGTGCCAGCAGCCCGAACGGACTAGCGGGAAAGATGCAGTATTTT
TRBJ2-1	once	TRBV7-8	TRBD2	CASTRPSGRALDEQFF	TGTGCCAGCACCCGCCCTAGCGGGAGGGCCTTAGATGAGCAGTTCTTC
TRBJ2-1	.	TRBV6-1	.	CASRERRGYEYNEQFF	TGTGCCAGCAGGGAACGGAGAGGGTACGAATACAATGAGCAGTTCTTC
TRBJ1-5	.	TRBV6-1	TRBD1	CASSAGTGGSNQPQHF	TGTGCCAGCAGTGCCGGGACAGGGGGTAGCAATCAGCCCCAGCATTTT
TRBJ1-3	.	TRBV7-9	.	CASSLDGQISGNTIYF	TGTGCCAGCAGCTTAGACGGACAGATCTCTGGAAACACCATATATTTT
TRBJ2-1	.	TRBV2	TRBD2	CASSQRLAAYNEQFF	TGTGCCAGCAGTCAAAGACTAGCGGCTTACAATGAGCAGTTCTTC
TRBJ1-5	.	TRBV7-9	.	CASSNHRENQPQHF	TGTGCCAGCAGCAACCACAGGGAGAATCAGCCCCAGCATTTT
TRBJ1-5	.	TRBV10-3	.	CAIKSGTNSNQPQHF	TGTGCCATCAAAAGCGGGACAAATAGCAATCAGCCCCAGCATTTT
TRBJ2-3	once	TRBV2	.	CASSEGLANTDTQYF	TGTGCCAGCAGTGAAGGGCTAGCGAACACAGATACGCAGTATTTT
TRBJ1-2	.	TRBV18	.	CASSPRDQGYGYTF	TGTGCCAGCTCACCAAGGGATCAGGGGTATGGCTACACCTTC
TRBJ2-5	.	TRBV5-1	.	CASPRKGRGALQETQYF	TGCGCCAGCCCCCGGAAAGGCCGGGGGGCCCTTCAAGAGACCCAGTACTTC
TRBJ2-2	.	TRBV2	.	CASSEWGSGELFF	TGTGCCAGCAGTGAATGGGGCTCCGGGGAGCTGTTTTTT
TRBJ1-3	.	TRBV6-6	.	CASSYRQDVNTIYF	TGTGCCAGCAGTTATAGGCAGGATGTAAACACCATATATTTT
TRBJ2-3	few	TRBV18	.	CASSLSGSNSNTDTQYF	TGTGCCAGCTCACTTAGCGGCTCCAATTCCAACACAGATACGCAGTATTTT
TRBJ1-3	.	TRBV21-1	.	CASKGSPRASDTIYF	TGTGCCAGCAAGGGTTCGCCCAGGGCATCGGACACCATATATTTT
TRBJ1-5	.	TRBV27	.	CASSLRSSNQPQHF	TGTGCCAGCAGTTTAAGGAGTAGCAATCAGCCCCAGCATTTT
TRBJ1-2	.	TRBV4-1	TRBD1	CASSPRTGLYDYGYTF	TGCGCCAGCAGCCCGCGGACAGGGCTTTATGACTATGGCTACACCTTC
TRBJ1-3	.	TRBV6-1	.	CASSATDSSGNTIYF	TGTGCCAGCAGCGCAACGGACAGCTCTGGAAACACCATATATTTT
TRBJ1-1	.	TRBV25-1	.	CASTRGGARTEAFF	TGTGCCAGCACTCGGGGGGGGGCGCGCACTGAAGCTTTCTTT
TRBJ2-2	.	TRBV6-5	.	CASSTAAGPTGELFF	TGTGCCAGCAGTACGGCGGCGGGGCCAACCGGGGAGCTGTTTTTT
TRBJ2-3	.	TRBV19	TRBD1	CASSESGTGSSDTQYF	TGTGCCAGTAGTGAGTCCGGGACAGGGTCTTCAGATACGCAGTATTTT
TRBJ2-7	.	TRBV4-1	TRBD1	CASSQLDRNYEQYF	TGCGCCAGCAGCCAATTGGACAGGAACTACGAGCAGTACTTC
TRBJ2-7	.	TRBV6-1	.	CASTQTRYEQYF	TGTGCCAGCACCCAGACTAGATACGAGCAGTACTTC
TRBJ1-2	.	TRBV5-6	TRBD1	CASSVDRVGYTF	TGTGCCAGCAGCGTGGACAGGGTTGGCTACACCTTC
TRBJ2-7	once	TRBV19	.	CASSPGYEQYF	TGTGCCAGTAGTCCCGGCTACGAGCAGTACTTC
TRBJ2-4	.	TRBV13	.	CASSPSTGFQNIQYF	TGTGCCAGCAGCCCCAGTACAGGGTTCCAAAACATTCAGTACTTC
TRBJ2-1	.	TRBV5-4	.	CASSPDSPLNEQFF	TGTGCCAGCAGCCCCGACTCTCCACTCAATGAGCAGTTCTTC
TRBJ1-2	.	TRBV11-2	.	CASSLAPDTHYGYTF	TGTGCCAGCAGCTTAGCTCCCGACACCCACTATGGCTACACCTTC
TRBJ1-2	.	TRBV5-8	.	CASSSGTPNYGYTF	TGTGCCAGCAGCTCGGGGACACCGAACTATGGCTACACCTTC
TRBJ2-2	.	TRBV5-8	.	CASSFMVSSRTGELFF	TGTGCCAGCAGCTTTATGGTCTCCTCCCGGACCGGGGAGCTGTTTTTT
TRBJ2-2	.	TRBV18	TRBD2	CASSPPRGTGLANTGELFF	TGTGCCAGCTCACCCCCCCGGGGGACGGGACTAGCGAACACCGGGGAGCTGTTTTTT
TRBJ1-3	.	TRBV7-9	.	CASSSQGFTIYF	TGTGCCAGCAGCTCACAGGGCTTCACCATATATTTT
TRBJ2-5	.	TRBV14	.	CASSQGAGLETQYF	TGTGCCAGCAGCCAAGGGGCAGGGTTAGAGACCCAGTACTTC
TRBJ2-3	.	TRBV19	TRBD2	CASKWVSRCLSGSGTPDTQYF	TGTGCCAGTAAGTGGGTCAGCCGATGTTTGAGCGGGAGTGGGACCCCAGATACGCAGTATTTT
TRBJ2-2	.	TRBV6-1	.	CASSSQGFAGELFF	TGTGCCAGCAGTTCCCAGGGATTTGCCGGGGAGCTGTTTTTT
TRBJ1-5	.	TRBV19	TRBD1	CASSIKGQYNQPQHF	TGTGCCAGTAGTATAAAGGGACAGTACAATCAGCCCCAGCATTTT
TRBJ2-7	.	TRBV5-1	.	CASSLERLRDEQYF	TGCGCCAGCAGCTTGGAACGGCTACGGGACGAGCAGTACTTC
TRBJ2-1	.	TRBV7-3	TRBD2	CASSLAGGIGNEQFF	TGTGCCAGCAGCTTAGCGGGAGGAATTGGCAATGAGCAGTTCTTC
TRBJ2-1	.	TRBV15	TRBD2	CATSRNRASGGASEQFF	TGTGCCACCAGCAGGAATCGGGCTAGCGGGGGGGCCAGTGAGCAGTTCTTC